The 21 T cell receptor beta chains listed next were all sequenced from one sample in a study of T cell responses to AZD1222 COVID-19 vaccine. Profiling relied on immunoSEQ multiplex PCR, and the TCRdb table lists in-frame clones only, not all of them. The data show 150,000 or so clones, about 90% seen once. Sequences were derived from peripheral blood, sampled 28 days after the second AZD1222 dose. These receptors all stem from an adult who received the AZD1222 COVID-19 vaccine.

The gene calls are TRBV12-3 or TRBV12-4 and TRBJ1-6; a weak D match, TRBD1 (6 bases). This CDR3 comprises 13 residues. The V end was cut by 8 bases, the J end by 8 bases, with 13 bases between. The CDR3 DNA reads as TGTGCCAGCGCGAGGGGGGGCGATTCACCCCTCCACTTT. This encodes CASARGGDSPLHF.

V and J are TRBV7-8 and TRBJ1-4, with a possible D match to TRBD1 (5 bases). V was clipped by 0 bases and J by 8 bases, with 10 bases between them. In germline, CDR1 is SGHVS, CDR2 FQNEAQ. This CDR3 has 14 amino acids. Here the CDR3 reads CASSLAGVGEKLFF. The CDR3 DNA reads TGTGCCAGCAGCTTAGCGGGGGTGGGGGAAAAACTGTTTTTT. Complete variable domain (other parts from reference TRBV7-8 and TRBJ1-4): GAGVSQSPRYKVAKRGQDVALRCDPISGHVSLFWYQQALGQGPEFLTYFQNEAQLDKSGLPSDRFFAERPEGSVSTLKIQRTQQEDSAVYLCASSLAGVGEKLFFGSGTQLSVL.

The chain is built from TRBV19 and TRBJ1-2, with a tentative D call TRBD1 (5 bases). This CDR3 region has 15 residues. Germline assignment: CDR1 LNHDA and CDR2 SQIVND (reference sequence). Trimming took off 4 bases at V and 6 bases at J, with 18 bases between the two ends. This CDR3 is CASSTPGGDSDGYTF. CDR3 sequence (DNA): TGTGCCAGTAGTACCCCCGGCGGGGACTCAGATGGCTACACCTTC.

The V and J genes are TRBV5-4 and TRBJ2-2, with D uncertain. Per germline, CDR1 SGHNT and CDR2 YYREEE (reference sequence). V lost 0 bases to trimming and J lost 0 bases, with 6 bases between them. The CDR3 is 15 residues long. CDR3 sequence: CASSLGLTNTGELFF. The DNA of the CDR3 is TGTGCCAGCAGCTTGGGTCTGACGAACACCGGGGAGCTGTTTTTT.

This chain links TRBV11-2 with TRBJ2-3; tentative D call: TRBD1 (6 bases). Per germline, CDR1 SGHAT and CDR2 FQNNGV. This CDR3 is 17 amino acids long. V was clipped by 2 bases and J by 2 bases, with 17 bases between them. The CDR3 coding sequence is TGTGCCAGCAGCTTAAGTCAGGGGTGGAGTCCCACAGATACGCAGTATTTT. Translating it yields CASSLSQGWSPTDTQYF.

CDR3 region: CSVLVLHTEAFF. The CDR3 DNA reads TGCAGCGTTCTTGTTCTCCACACTGAAGCTTTCTTT. The rearrangement links TRBV29-1 to TRBJ1-1; D gene unclear. V gave up 5 bases and J gave up 3 bases, with 10 bases separating them. Germline V gives CDR1 SQVTM, CDR2 ANQGSEA. This CDR3 has 12 residues.

This chain uses TRBV12-5 with TRBJ1-1, with no clear D. The CDR3 contains 17 residues. Germline CDR1 LGHNT, CDR2 FRNRAP. Trimming removed 0 bases at V and 0 bases at J, with 14 bases between. CDR3 residues: CASGLVVRGQMNTEAFF. CDR3 sequence (DNA): TGTGCTAGTGGTTTGGTGGTTCGTGGTCAGATGAACACTGAAGCTTTCTTT.

V gene TRBV28 combines with J gene TRBJ1-3; tentatively, D is TRBD1 (5 bases). The germline V gene encodes CDR1 MDHEN and CDR2 SYDVKM. V gave up 4 bases and J gave up 4 bases, with 14 bases separating them. CDR3 length equals 15 residues. CDR3: CASSSNRGQGNTIYF. In DNA, the CDR3 is TGTGCCAGCAGTTCCAATCGAGGACAAGGAAACACCATATATTTT.

The chain uses TRBV6-5 and TRBJ2-2; TRBD2 matches 8 bases. CDR3 length equals 15 residues. Germline values: CDR1 MNHEY, CDR2 SVGAGI. Unmatched junction bases numbered 11, after V lost 8 bases and J lost 6 bases. Here the CDR3 DNA reads TGTGCCAGCTCGGCTCTAACGGGAGGGGCCGGGGAGCTGTTTTTT. Amino acid sequence: CASSALTGGAGELFF.

CDR3 sequence: CASTRGGGSNTEAFF. The CDR3 DNA follows: TGTGCCAGTACCCGAGGAGGGGGGTCGAACACTGAAGCTTTCTTT. V is TRBV19 and J is TRBJ1-1; a possible D gene is TRBD1 (6 bases). CDR1 LNHDA and CDR2 SQIVND come from the germline V gene (reference sequence). CDR3 length equals 15 residues. V was trimmed by 7 bases and J by 1 base, leaving 16 bases between them.

This chain uses TRBV5-5 with TRBJ1-2; D unresolved. This CDR3 is built from 15 residues. V gave up 0 bases and J gave up 2 bases, with 11 bases separating them. The germline CDR1 and CDR2 sequences are SGHKS and YYEKEE (reference sequence). CDR3 sequence (DNA): TGTGCCAGCAGCTTGGAGCCGGCATTCAACTATGGCTACACCTTC. Translated, it gives CASSLEPAFNYGYTF.

The J gene is TRBJ2-3, the V gene TRBV28, with 7 bases that match TRBD2. The germline V gene has CDR1 MDHEN and CDR2 SYDVKM. The V and J ends lost 3 bases and 2 bases, in that order; junction bases with no gene match: 5. This CDR3 spans 15 amino acids. The chain's CDR3 is CASSFSGRPTDTQYF. CDR3 DNA sequence: TGTGCCAGCAGTTTTTCCGGGAGGCCCACAGATACGCAGTATTTT.

This clone came up once. This chain uses TRBV11-2 with TRBJ1-2, with D maybe TRBD1 (5 bases). The CDR3 extends over 16 amino acids. Germline-derived CDR1 and CDR2 are SGHAT and FQNNGV. With 0 bases removed from V and 1 base from J, the gap between germline ends came to 12 bases. CDR3 nucleotides: TGTGCCAGCAGCTTAGAAGGGGTAGGCTTTAACTATGGCTACACCTTC. Protein: CASSLEGVGFNYGYTF.

The rearrangement joins TRBV6-5 to TRBJ1-6, with D tentatively TRBD1 (6 bases). This CDR3 has 15 amino acids. Germline V gene sequence: CDR1 MNHEY, CDR2 SVGAGI. Trimming stripped 7 bases from V and 5 bases from J, with 15 bases between. CDR3 in amino acids: CASTPSRGNNSPLHF. CDR3 DNA: TGTGCCAGCACTCCCTCGAGGGGGAATAATTCACCCCTCCACTTT.

The V gene is TRBV24-1, the J gene TRBJ1-5, with a tentative D call TRBD1 (5 bases). Trimming removed 2 bases at V and 6 bases at J, with 19 bases between. CDR1 is KGHDR, CDR2 SFDVKD, per germline. The CDR3 runs 17 residues. The CDR3 coding sequence is TGTGCCACCAGTGATTCCCTCAACGGGGGGGAAGGTCAGCCCCAGCATTTT. It translates to CATSDSLNGGEGQPQHF.

This clone has just a few counts. The chain is built from TRBV7-9 and TRBJ1-1, with D unresolved. The CDR3 consists of 13 residues. Germline CDR1 SEHNR, CDR2 FQNEAQ (reference sequence). V was clipped by 2 bases and J by 7 bases, with 11 bases between them. The CDR3 here is CASSLFSDGEAFF. DNA for the CDR3: TGTGCCAGCAGCTTATTTTCGGACGGTGAAGCTTTCTTT.

The chain employs TRBV10-3 and TRBJ1-3; D might be TRBD1 (5 bases). The CDR3 loop spans 15 amino acids. The germline gives CDR1 ENHRY, CDR2 SYGVKD. Trimming removed 3 bases from V and 3 bases from J, with 12 bases in between. CDR3 residues: CAISESGRYGNTIYF. The CDR3 bases are TGTGCCATCAGTGAATCAGGGAGGTATGGAAACACCATATATTTT.

This clone turned up a few times. Here the CDR3 DNA reads TGTGCCAGCAGTTTATCGCAGGAGGGGCTGCCCTACGAGCAGTACTTC. Amino acid sequence: CASSLSQEGLPYEQYF. The genes are TRBV27 and TRBJ2-7; D may be TRBD2 (6 bases). In germline, CDR1 is MNHEY, CDR2 SMNVEV (reference sequence). This CDR3 has 16 residues. Trimming removed 0 bases at V and 2 bases at J, with 14 bases between.

The J gene is TRBJ1-2, the V gene TRBV2; possible D gene TRBD1, 6 bases. V dropped 2 bases and J dropped 0 bases, with 10 bases sitting between them. The CDR3 is 15 residues long. Germline CDR1 and CDR2: SNHLY and FYNNEI. Here the CDR3 DNA reads TGTGCCAGCAGTGAAATTTCAGGGGCTAACTATGGCTACACCTTC. Translation gives CASSEISGANYGYTF.

The chain couples TRBV2 to TRBJ1-2; D may be TRBD1 (5 bases). The CDR3 covers 14 residues. CDR1 and CDR2 from the germline V gene are SNHLY and FYNNEI. V was cut by 0 bases and J by 3 bases, with 8 bases left in between. The CDR3 DNA reads TGTGCCAGCAGTGAAGCCAGGGAATACTATGGCTACACCTTC. It encodes CASSEAREYYGYTF.

This clone was seen a single time. This chain links TRBV4-1 with TRBJ2-3, with no clear D. Trimming removed 3 bases at V and 6 bases at J, with 10 bases between. This CDR3 is 13 amino acids long. Germline CDR1 and CDR2: MGHRA and YSYEKL. The CDR3 nucleotides read TGCGCCAGCAGCCATCAACAAGCGGATACGCAGTATTTT. Protein product: CASSHQQADTQYF.